The 11 T cell receptor beta chains in this list originate from one sample, sequenced in a study of cytomegalovirus exposure and HLA in healthy donors (TCRdb year 2017). Library preparation was by the immunoSEQ multiplex PCR assay. A mixture of 60 forward primers for TCR Vbeta segments and 13 reverse primers for TCR Jbeta segments was used in the multiplex PCR. TCRdb provides this immuneACCESS table in a form limited to in-frame rearrangements. Some clones are lacking; in checked studies, under half of them reflect an unresolved V gene, and why the rest are absent is not known. The sample table records about 120,000 clones; about 80% of these occur just once. The top ten clones comprise around 2% of the sample. The sample consisted of PBMCs. Receptors originate from a human donor in good health.

The rearrangement links TRBV5-1 to TRBJ1-1; maybe TRBD1 (5 bases). This CDR3 contains 15 residues. Germline V gene lookup returns CDR1 SGHRS and CDR2 YFSETQ. V gave up 2 bases and J gave up 1 base, with 12 bases separating them. CDR3 in DNA: TGCGCCAGCAGCTTTAGTGGAGGGGAGAACACTGAAGCTTTCTTT. Encoded protein: CASSFSGGENTEAFF.

The chain employs TRBV6-6 and TRBJ1-1, with D hard to call. CDR3 length: 16 amino acids. CDR1 and CDR2 (germline): MNHNY, SVGAGI (reference sequence). V shed 6 bases and J shed 0 bases, with 17 bases lying between them. This CDR3 reads CASRREGARMNTEAFF. Here the CDR3 DNA reads TGTGCCAGCAGGCGAGAGGGAGCCAGGATGAACACTGAAGCTTTCTTT.

This rearrangement joins TRBV6-5 to TRBJ2-7; the match to TRBD1 covers 7 bases. CDR1 is MNHEY, CDR2 SVGAGI, per germline. Trimming took 5 bases from V and 5 from J; bases not matched to a gene: 9. The CDR3 runs 14 residues. The CDR3 bases are TGTGCCAGCAGTGGGGAGACAGGGCTCCACGAGCAGTACTTC. Amino acids: CASSGETGLHEQYF.

This rearrangement joins TRBV30 to TRBJ1-5, with D unclear. V gave up 0 bases and J gave up 3 bases, with 12 bases separating them. Germline lookup yields CDR1 GTSNPN and CDR2 SVGIG (reference sequence). This CDR3 has 15 residues. CDR3 sequence: CAWSVQTGINQPQHF. In DNA form, the CDR3 reads TGTGCCTGGAGTGTACAGACCGGGATCAATCAGCCCCAGCATTTT.

The genes are TRBV7-2 and TRBJ2-4; 8 bases line up with TRBD2. Germline loops: CDR1 SGHTA, CDR2 FQGNSA. This CDR3 is built from 14 residues. V lost 4 bases, J lost 8 bases, and 7 bases stayed unmatched. The CDR3 DNA reads as TGTGCCAGCAGCTCCTGGACTAGCAAGGACATTCAGTACTTC. Translation gives CASSSWTSKDIQYF.

This clone was seen a few times. J is TRBJ2-5 and V is TRBV4-1; possible D gene TRBD2, 5 bases. The tail of the sequence fits TRBJ2-7 better, so the J call may be wrong. Germline loops: CDR1 MGHRA, CDR2 YSYEKL. The length of the CDR3 is 17 residues. CDR3 DNA: TGCGCCAGCAGCCAAGATCCGCCGGAGGCCCTGGCGGGCGAGCAGTACTTC. Amino acids: CASSQDPPEALAGEQYF.

The J gene is TRBJ1-2, the V gene TRBV4-3, with TRBD1 matching over 10 bases. The V gene end was trimmed by 2 bases and the J gene end by 3 bases; junction bases not matched to a gene: 9. CDR3 length: 17 amino acids. Germline assignment: CDR1 LGHNA and CDR2 YSLEER. This chain's CDR3 is CASSQTGTGALYYGYTF. The DNA of the CDR3 is TGCGCCAGCAGCCAAACCGGGACAGGGGCTTTGTACTATGGCTACACCTTC.

The genes are TRBV28 and TRBJ1-2; 7 bases match TRBD1. CDR3 size: 12 residues. With V trimmed by 8 bases and J by 6 bases, 6 bases remained unmatched. Germline V gene lookup returns CDR1 MDHEN and CDR2 SYDVKM. The DNA for the CDR3 is TGTGCCAGCGCTTTGACAGGGAATGGCTACACCTTC. Translation gives CASALTGNGYTF.

The V gene is TRBV7-8, the J gene TRBJ1-5; 7 nucleotides align to TRBD1. Germline CDR1 and CDR2: SGHVS and FQNEAQ. V dropped 5 bases and J dropped 2; count of bases not matched to a gene: 9. The CDR3 spans 16 residues. Here the CDR3 DNA reads TGTGCCAGCAGCCACAACAGGGGTCGTGGCAATCAGCCCCAGCATTTT. Translating it yields CASSHNRGRGNQPQHF.

The chain carries TRBV12-2 and TRBJ2-7; TRBD2 is the table's D call and was not checked against the DNA. TRBV12-2 is classified as a pseudogene. The length of the CDR3 is 14 residues. The CDR3: CASRLARRGYEQYF. The CDR3 region has the DNA TGTGCAAGTCGCTTAGCGCGCCGTGGCTACGAGCAGTACTTC.

V usage is TRBV10-1 and J usage is TRBJ1-3; D is unclear. The V gene lost 8 bases and the J gene lost 0 bases, with 11 bases spanning the gap. The CDR3 is made up of 14 amino acids. Germline CDR1 reads WNHNN; CDR2 reads SYGVQD (reference sequence). CDR3 in DNA: TGCGCCAGCGGGCGGGCCCCCTCTGGAAACACCATATATTTT. It yields the protein CASGRAPSGNTIYF.